This passage covers 11 T cell receptor beta chains from one sample sequenced in a study of blood T cell repertoires in COVID-19. Sequenced by immunoSEQ multiplex PCR; TCRdb stores in-frame clones only, minus some. The sample consists of around 310,000 clones, roughly 91% of them appearing once. The sample consisted of PBMCs or T cells enriched from blood (not recorded which). The receptors shown here come from a woman aged 25 to 39 who had recovered from COVID-19.

The gene calls are TRBV7-2 and TRBJ2-2; weak D call: TRBD2 (7 bases). In germline, CDR1 is SGHTA, CDR2 FQGNSA. V gave up 1 base and J gave up 3 bases, with 12 bases separating them. The CDR3 runs to 16 residues. CDR3 region: CASSLEGGQHTGELFF. The CDR3 region has the DNA TGTGCCAGCAGCTTAGAGGGGGGGCAGCACACCGGGGAGCTGTTTTTT. The entire variable domain, with the rest obtained from reference TRBV7-2 and TRBJ2-2, is as follows: GAGVSQSPSNKVTEKGKDVELRCDPISGHTALYWYRQSLGQGLEFLIYFQGNSAPDKSGLPSDRFSAERTGGSVSTLTIQRTQQEDSAVYLCASSLEGGQHTGELFFGEGSRLTVL.

The chain is built from TRBV19 and TRBJ1-4; D gene uncertain. The germline V gene encodes CDR1 LNHDA and CDR2 SQIVND (reference sequence). The V end lost 7 bases, the J end lost 3 bases, and 9 bases lay between the germline ends. The CDR3 is 13 residues long. The CDR3 region is CASNGGSNEKLFF. CDR3 in DNA: TGTGCCAGTAATGGCGGGTCTAATGAAAAACTGTTTTTT.

The chain couples TRBV15 to TRBJ2-1; 12 bases match TRBD2. The V segment lost 1 base and the J segment 9 bases; nucleotides outside the gene matches: 7. From germline, CDR1 is LNHNV and CDR2 YYDKDF (reference sequence). This CDR3 spans 16 amino acids. The CDR3 DNA is TGTGCCACCAGCAGAGTTCTAGCGGGAGGGCCTTCTGAGCAGTTCTTC. Translated: CATSRVLAGGPSEQFF.

A remark on this clone: The same CDR3 also results from other DNA sequences found in this sample. This rearrangement joins TRBV3-1 (or the pseudogene TRBV3-2) to TRBJ1-4; D gene unclear. CDR1 and CDR2 (germline): LGHDT, YNNKEL (reference sequence). V lost 1 base, J lost 4 bases, and 10 bases lay in between. The CDR3 covers 15 residues. CDR3 bases: TGTGCCAGCAGCCAAGGAGGTGGGAGTAATGAAAAACTGTTTTTT. Protein: CASSQGGGSNEKLFF.

The chain is built from TRBV5-1 and TRBJ2-2, with D unresolved. V shed 4 bases and J shed 10 bases, with 14 bases lying between them. From germline, CDR1 is SGHRS and CDR2 YFSETQ. The CDR3 is 13 amino acids. The CDR3, as DNA: TGCGCCAGCAGCCAACTTGAGAGAGCGGAGCTGTTTTTT. Residues: CASSQLERAELFF.

The J gene is TRBJ2-7, the V gene TRBV11-2; perhaps TRBD1 as D (5 bases). Germline values: CDR1 SGHAT, CDR2 FQNNGV. Trimming shortened V by 3 bases and J by 0 bases, and 18 bases separated the two germline ends. The CDR3 spans 17 residues. CDR3 sequence: CASSLIKGAKSSYEQYF. CDR3 nucleotide sequence: TGTGCCAGCAGCTTGATTAAAGGGGCCAAAAGCTCCTACGAGCAGTACTTC.

The chain couples TRBV5-1 to TRBJ2-3; 7 bases fit TRBD1. J gave up 2 bases and V 5 bases, and 8 bases lay outside the gene matches. The CDR3 has 15 residues. Germline V gives CDR1 SGHRS, CDR2 YFSETQ. The DNA for the CDR3 is TGCGCCAGCAGTGTTAGGACAGGCCCCACAGATACGCAGTATTTT. It encodes CASSVRTGPTDTQYF.

The rearrangement uses TRBV11-3 and TRBJ2-5, with TRBD2 identical over 9 bases. Trimming at V came to 5 bases and at J to 5 bases, leaving 9 bases not matched to a gene. CDR3 length equals 15 residues. The germline CDR1 and CDR2 sequences are SGHNT and YENEEA. Here the CDR3 reads CASSPGGGGGETQYF. The CDR3, as DNA: TGTGCCAGCAGCCCTGGCGGGGGGGGAGGCGAGACCCAGTACTTC.

The CDR3: CAWTRQGALDQPQHF. The DNA for the CDR3 is TGTGCCTGGACCAGACAGGGCGCCTTAGATCAGCCCCAGCATTTT. The rearrangement links TRBV30 to TRBJ1-5; 7 bases map to TRBD1. The CDR3 length is 15 residues. J gave up 5 bases and V 4 bases, and 11 bases lay outside the gene matches. The germline CDR1 and CDR2 sequences are GTSNPN and SVGIG (reference sequence).

This rearrangement joins TRBV7-8 to TRBJ2-5; 8 bases agree with TRBD2. The CDR3 runs 15 residues. V was pared by 3 bases and J by 5 bases, with 8 bases of the junction left unmatched. Germline V gene sequence: CDR1 SGHVS, CDR2 FQNEAQ. The CDR3 DNA follows: TGTGCCAGCAGCTTGAGGGGACTAGTGGGGGAGACCCAGTACTTC. Translated, it gives CASSLRGLVGETQYF.

This chain uses TRBV19 with TRBJ2-2; 14 bases align to TRBD2. Germline loops: CDR1 LNHDA, CDR2 SQIVND (reference sequence). This CDR3 contains 20 residues. The ends lost 1 base at V and 4 bases at J; junction bases unmatched: 11. The CDR3 nucleotides are TGTGCCAGTAGTATAGGCGCGCGACTAGCGGGAGGGCGTGTCACCGGGGAGCTGTTTTTT. Its translation: CASSIGARLAGGRVTGELFF.